This T cell receptor (beta chain) comes out of a study of blood T cell repertoires in COVID-19. This clone appeared a single time. Trimming took 7 bases from V and 4 from J; bases not matched to a gene: 8. Germline V gene lookup returns CDR1 MNHEY and CDR2 SVGAGI. CDR3 length: 14 amino acids. Repertoires were generated with immunoSEQ multiplex PCR, while TCRdb's copy carries only in-frame clones and drops some. Here the sample spans about 330,000 clones, approximately 84% being singletons. The chain carries TRBV6-5 and TRBJ1-1; 8 bases fit TRBD1. Sequencing used PBMCs or T cells enriched from blood (not recorded which). This clonotype was obtained from a young woman who had recovered from COVID-19. The CDR3 loop reads CASTLDRVGTEAFF. Here the CDR3 DNA reads TGTGCCAGCACCTTGGACAGGGTGGGCACTGAAGCTTTCTTT.